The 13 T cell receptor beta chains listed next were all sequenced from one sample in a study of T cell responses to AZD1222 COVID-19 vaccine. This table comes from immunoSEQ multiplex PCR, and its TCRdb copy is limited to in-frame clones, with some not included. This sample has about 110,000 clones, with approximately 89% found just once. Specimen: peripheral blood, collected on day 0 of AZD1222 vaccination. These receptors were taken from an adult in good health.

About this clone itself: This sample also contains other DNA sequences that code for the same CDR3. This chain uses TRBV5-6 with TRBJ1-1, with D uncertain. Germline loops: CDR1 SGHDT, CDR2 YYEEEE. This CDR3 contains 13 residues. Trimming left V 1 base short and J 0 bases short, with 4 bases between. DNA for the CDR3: TGTGCCAGCAGCTTGACGATGAACACTGAAGCTTTCTTT. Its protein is CASSLTMNTEAFF.

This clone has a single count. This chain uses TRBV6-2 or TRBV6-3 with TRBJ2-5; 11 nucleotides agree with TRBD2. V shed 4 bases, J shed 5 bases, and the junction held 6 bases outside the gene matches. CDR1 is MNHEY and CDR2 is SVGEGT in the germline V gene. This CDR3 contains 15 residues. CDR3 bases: TGTGCCAGCAGTTCGCCCCTAGCGGGGGGTGAGACCCAGTACTTC. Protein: CASSSPLAGGETQYF.

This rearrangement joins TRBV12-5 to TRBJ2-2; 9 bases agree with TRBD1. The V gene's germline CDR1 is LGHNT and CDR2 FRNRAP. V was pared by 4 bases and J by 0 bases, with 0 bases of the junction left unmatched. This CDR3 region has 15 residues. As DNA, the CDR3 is TGTGCTAGTGGTTGGACAGGGGCGAACACCGGGGAGCTGTTTTTT. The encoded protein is CASGWTGANTGELFF.

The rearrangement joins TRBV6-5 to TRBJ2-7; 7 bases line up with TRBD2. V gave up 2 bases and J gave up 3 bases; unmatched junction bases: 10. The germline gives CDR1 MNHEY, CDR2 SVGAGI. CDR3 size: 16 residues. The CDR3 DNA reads TGTGCCAGCAGTTACCCCCGGGCTAGCGGCAGCTACGAGCAGTACTTC. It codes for CASSYPRASGSYEQYF.

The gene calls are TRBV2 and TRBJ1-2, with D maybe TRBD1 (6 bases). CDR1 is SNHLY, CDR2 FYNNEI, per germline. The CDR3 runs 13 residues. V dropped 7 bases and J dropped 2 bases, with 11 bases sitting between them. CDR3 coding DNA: TGTGCCAGCAACCCGACAGGAAACTATGGCTACACCTTC. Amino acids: CASNPTGNYGYTF.

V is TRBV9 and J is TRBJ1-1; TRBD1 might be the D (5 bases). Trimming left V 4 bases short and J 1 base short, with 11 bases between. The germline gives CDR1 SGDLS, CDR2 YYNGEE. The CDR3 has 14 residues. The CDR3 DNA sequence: TGTGCCAGCAGCCCCGTTGACAGGAACACTGAAGCTTTCTTT. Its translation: CASSPVDRNTEAFF.

For the CDR3, the DNA is TGCGCCAGCAGCCAAGATCTGGGACAGCCTTACTACGAGCAGTACTTC. This translates into CASSQDLGQPYYEQYF. V is TRBV4-1 and J is TRBJ2-7, with TRBD1 identical over 7 bases. This CDR3 comprises 16 residues. Trimming removed 0 bases from V and 3 bases from J; junction bases left unmatched: 8. Germline V gene lookup returns CDR1 MGHRA and CDR2 YSYEKL.

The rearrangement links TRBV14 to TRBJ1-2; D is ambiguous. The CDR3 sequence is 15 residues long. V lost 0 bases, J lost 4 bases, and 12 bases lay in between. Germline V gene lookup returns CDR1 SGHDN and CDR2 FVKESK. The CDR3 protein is CASSQDVGTLYGYTF. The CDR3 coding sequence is TGTGCCAGCAGCCAAGACGTGGGAACCCTCTATGGCTACACCTTC.

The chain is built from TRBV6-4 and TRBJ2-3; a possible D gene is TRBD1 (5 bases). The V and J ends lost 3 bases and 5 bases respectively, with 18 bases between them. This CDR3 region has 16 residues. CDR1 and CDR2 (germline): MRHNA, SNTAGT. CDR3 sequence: CASSEQDSPRLDTQYF. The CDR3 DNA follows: TGTGCCAGCAGTGAGCAAGACAGCCCCAGGTTAGATACGCAGTATTTT.

The CDR3, as DNA: TGTGCCAGCAGTGGGTCTCGAGATAGAGTTTCACCCCTCCACTTT. This codes for CASSGSRDRVSPLHF. This rearrangement joins TRBV6-2 or TRBV6-3 to TRBJ1-6, with D hard to call. The germline V and J ends were trimmed by 5 bases and 9 bases, with 17 bases remaining between them. The CDR3 consists of 15 residues. The V gene's germline CDR1 is MNHEY and CDR2 SVGEGT.

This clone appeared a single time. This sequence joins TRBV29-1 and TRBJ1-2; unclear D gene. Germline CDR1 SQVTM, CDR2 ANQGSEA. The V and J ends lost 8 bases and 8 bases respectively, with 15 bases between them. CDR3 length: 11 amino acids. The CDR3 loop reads CSFLGPEGYTF. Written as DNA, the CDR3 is TGCAGCTTTCTAGGACCAGAGGGCTACACCTTC.

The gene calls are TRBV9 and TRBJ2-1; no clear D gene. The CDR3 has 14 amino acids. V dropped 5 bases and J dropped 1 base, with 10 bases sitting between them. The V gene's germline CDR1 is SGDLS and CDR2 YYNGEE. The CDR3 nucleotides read TGTGCCAGCAGAAGGGTGGAGTCCTACAATGAGCAGTTCTTC. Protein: CASRRVESYNEQFF.

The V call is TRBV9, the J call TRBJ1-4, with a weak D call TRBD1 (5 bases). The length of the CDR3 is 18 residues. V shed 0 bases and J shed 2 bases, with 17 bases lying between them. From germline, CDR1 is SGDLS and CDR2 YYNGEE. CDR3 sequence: CASSVAGDGMGTNEKLFF. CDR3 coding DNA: TGTGCCAGCAGCGTAGCTGGGGACGGTATGGGGACTAATGAAAAACTGTTTTTT.